Following are 11 T cell receptor beta chains from one sample sequenced in a study of blood T cell repertoires in COVID-19. Libraries were prepared by immunoSEQ multiplex PCR; TCRdb keeps only in-frame clonotypes and omits some of them. The sample shows approximately 340,000 clones, about 86% of them seen only once. The source material was peripheral blood. The receptor source for this set is a man younger than 45 with active or convalescent COVID-19.

The chain employs TRBV28 and TRBJ1-3; D perhaps matches TRBD1 (6 bases). The germline CDR1 and CDR2 sequences are MDHEN and SYDVKM. The CDR3 runs to 13 residues. V shed 2 bases and J shed 11 bases, with 13 bases lying between them. Written as DNA, the CDR3 is TGTGCCAGCAGTTTAAGGCAGGGGTTCGCCATATATTTT. It is translated as CASSLRQGFAIYF.

The gene calls are TRBV15 and TRBJ1-2, with D maybe TRBD1 (5 bases). The length of the CDR3 is 16 residues. CDR1 and CDR2 (germline): LNHNV, YYDKDF (reference sequence). Trimming removed 0 bases from V and 4 bases from J, with 15 bases in between. In nucleotides, the CDR3 is TGTGCCACCAGCAGAGATTTATCGGGGGACGCCTATGGCTACACCTTC. Amino acid sequence: CATSRDLSGDAYGYTF.

V is TRBV2 and J is TRBJ2-2, with D maybe TRBD2 (7 bases). Trimming took 8 bases from V and 6 from J, leaving 16 bases between them. CDR3 size: 14 residues. Germline CDR1 SNHLY, CDR2 FYNNEI. The CDR3 nucleotides are TGTGCCAGCGTCGGGGGGCGAAGCGCCGGGGAGCTGTTTTTT. This sequence encodes CASVGGRSAGELFF.

The chain links TRBV6-5 to TRBJ1-1, with TRBD1 matching 11 bases. Germline loops: CDR1 MNHEY, CDR2 SVGAGI. CDR3 length: 14 amino acids. Losses at the gene ends were 6 bases for V and 5 bases for J; bases not matched to a gene: 5. Here the CDR3 DNA reads TGTGCCAGCAGGACCGGGACAGGGGGAACTGAAGCTTTCTTT. Its protein product is CASRTGTGGTEAFF.

The gene calls are TRBV3-1 (or the pseudogene TRBV3-2) and TRBJ2-7; a weak D match, TRBD2 (5 bases). Trimming took off 1 base at V and 2 bases at J, with 12 bases between the two ends. In germline, CDR1 is LGHDT, CDR2 YNNKEL (reference sequence). The CDR3 sequence is 15 residues long. The CDR3 loop is CASSQGSLVPYEQYF. DNA of the CDR3: TGTGCCAGCAGCCAAGGTTCACTAGTTCCCTACGAGCAGTACTTC.

The V and J genes are TRBV27 and TRBJ2-3; 8 bases match TRBD1. This CDR3 comprises 18 residues. Trimming at V came to 4 bases and at J to 0 bases, leaving 12 bases not matched to a gene. The germline gives CDR1 MNHEY, CDR2 SMNVEV (reference sequence). The chain's CDR3 is CASSSHRDRTSSTDTQYF. The CDR3 coding sequence is TGTGCCAGCAGTTCCCACCGGGACAGGACTTCTAGCACAGATACGCAGTATTTT.

The chain recombines TRBV4-1 with TRBJ1-1; D unclear. The CDR3 is 16 residues long. CDR1 is MGHRA and CDR2 is YSYEKL in the germline V gene. Trimming stripped 1 base from V and 0 bases from J, with 12 bases between. The CDR3 loop reads CASSQGGTPMNTEAFF. The DNA for the CDR3 is TGCGCCAGCAGCCAAGGAGGCACTCCCATGAACACTGAAGCTTTCTTT.

The chain couples TRBV6-2 or TRBV6-3 to TRBJ1-1; TRBD1 agrees at 8 bases. J lost 1 base, V lost 0 bases, and 7 bases had no gene match. In germline, CDR1 is MNHEY, CDR2 SVGEGT. CDR3 length: 17 residues. This CDR3 reads CASSYSMAGGWNTEAFF. CDR3 bases: TGTGCCAGCAGTTACTCGATGGCAGGGGGCTGGAACACTGAAGCTTTCTTT.

This clone was observed once. The rearrangement joins TRBV9 to TRBJ1-2; D gene unclear. The germline gives CDR1 SGDLS, CDR2 YYNGEE. Trimming took 4 bases from V and 7 from J, leaving 14 bases between them. The CDR3 consists of 13 residues. In DNA form, the CDR3 reads TGTGCCAGCAGCTCCACGGGAAAGGGTGGCTACACCTTC. It codes for CASSSTGKGGYTF.

This CDR3 is CASSDRTGVDTQYF. CDR3 bases: TGTGCCAGCAGCGATCGGACAGGGGTAGATACGCAGTATTTT. The J gene is TRBJ2-3, the V gene TRBV7-2, with 9 positions matching TRBD1. V trimming: 5 bases; J trimming: 5 bases; junction bases outside the gene matches: 5. This CDR3 comprises 14 residues. CDR1 SGHTA and CDR2 FQGNSA come from the germline V gene.

The V call is TRBV7-2, the J call TRBJ2-7, with 8 bases aligning to TRBD1. Trimming took 1 base from V and 6 from J; bases not matched to a gene: 8. CDR3 length equals 15 residues. CDR1 and CDR2 from the germline V gene are SGHTA and FQGNSA. The CDR3 sequence is CASSLVEGRGREQYF. The CDR3 DNA reads TGTGCCAGCAGCTTAGTCGAGGGCAGGGGGCGCGAGCAGTACTTC. Combining the CDR3 with reference TRBV7-2 and TRBJ2-7 gives the whole variable domain GAGVSQSPSNKVTEKGKDVELRCDPISGHTALYWYRQSLGQGLEFLIYFQGNSAPDKSGLPSDRFSAERTGGSVSTLTIQRTQQEDSAVYLCASSLVEGRGREQYFGPGTRLTVT.